Below, one T cell receptor (beta chain) is given with its context. It lacks a known antigen. No clone much larger than this one lies a single base away; base qualities are absent. The immunoSEQ Assay, a bias-controlled multiplex PCR, was used to amplify TCRbeta CDR3 regions from genomic DNA. Per the authors' processing: The number of nucleated cells in each sample was estimated from the amplification of reference gene primers within the assay. To quantify the absolute abundance of each unique TCRbeta CDR3 rearrangement, sequence reads were collapsed and filtered. For each sample, productive Simpson clonality was calculated as the square root of Simpson's diversity index across productive rearrangements. TCRdb re-hosts the immuneACCESS table, in-frame sequences only. Its copies lack some clones; in the studies checked, an unresolved V gene accounts for under half of them, and the cause for the rest is not known. The DNA was the basis for D and trimming; V, J and clone size are from that table. The sample records fewer than 90,000 clones, about two thirds of which are singletons. 14% of the sample lies in the top ten.

This record comes from a study of blood T cell repertoires in COVID-19 (dated by TCRdb to about 2020). With regard to the full study: Samples covering the acute and convalescent phases of COVID-19 were provided by collaborators in the United States, Italy and Spain. The repertoires were released in a freely available public database meant as a resource for research on the immune response to SARS-CoV-2. Where available, HLA class I and class II types were obtained from metadata supplied by the sample provider rather than from assay-based typing. Subjects who had been exposed to COVID-19, were actively infected with it, or had recovered from it provided the deeply sampled blood TCRbeta repertoires that made up the dataset. Nearly every sample came with metadata listing a de-identified subject ID, COVID-19 status, age in years and sex. The material from the prospective study consisted of cDNA or gDNA derived from T cells, B-cell-depleted T cells, or PBMCs. The samples were drawn from two sources: the first 160 participants of the ongoing ImmuneRACE study, and over 1,000 subjects contributed by 6 global collaborators. The investigation overall reported the following: The quantity of clinical and demographic metadata differed by source and by participant and was supplied without curation.

Collaborating institutions collected whole blood in K2EDTA tubes following their own protocols. For TCRbeta analysis, collaborators shipped samples as frozen whole blood, isolated PBMCs, or DNA extracted from either of those sample types. V is cut by 7 bases and J by 5 bases, and the space between the germline ends is 17 bases. From its cysteine to its phenylalanine, the CDR3 spans 14 amino acids. Only the CDR3 DNA stays, 42 bases, in frame from base 1. CDR1 and CDR2, per the germline V gene (reference sequence), are SGHAT and FQDESV. This receptor chain uses TRBV11-1 and TRBJ2-5, with the D gene call left open. The clonotype originates from an elderly woman with acute or convalescent COVID-19. Input material: peripheral blood. CDR3 region: CASTNRFSLETQYF. The DNA reads TGTGCCAGCACTAATAGATTCTCTTTGGAGACCCAGTACTTC.